A single sample gave rise to the 18 T cell receptor beta chains below, sequenced in a study of cytomegalovirus exposure and HLA in healthy donors. The PCR employed 60 Vbeta primers together with 13 Jbeta primers. TCRdb keeps only in-frame clones here, not all; method: immunoSEQ multiplex PCR. The data contain around 150,000 clones, 80% of them singletons. Sequencing was carried out using PBMCs. These receptors were taken from a man under 40 in good health and CMV-seronegative.

This clone was counted between two and nine times. The chain employs TRBV28 and TRBJ1-5; D is ambiguous. CDR3 length equals 16 residues. Per the germline V gene, CDR1 is MDHEN and CDR2 is SYDVKM. V gave up 7 bases and J gave up 0 bases, with 16 bases separating them. CDR3 sequence (DNA): TGTGCCAGCACTCCTTACCGAGGTGGTAGCAATCAGCCCCAGCATTTT. It specifies CASTPYRGGSNQPQHF.

This chain links TRBV30 with TRBJ1-2, with a weak D call TRBD1 (5 bases). Germline-derived CDR1 and CDR2 are GTSNPN and SVGIG (reference sequence). This CDR3 comprises 13 residues. With 0 bases removed from V and 4 bases from J, the gap between germline ends came to 9 bases. This CDR3 reads CAWSVGAVYGYTF. As DNA, the CDR3 is TGTGCCTGGAGTGTAGGGGCTGTCTATGGCTACACCTTC.

Regarding this clone: The same CDR3 also results from other DNA sequences found in this sample. The chain has TRBV7-9 and TRBJ1-1, with D possibly matching TRBD1 (5 bases). With 2 bases removed from V and 1 base from J, the gap between germline ends came to 5 bases. The CDR3 runs 13 residues. Germline V gives CDR1 SEHNR, CDR2 FQNEAQ (reference sequence). CDR3 protein: CASSLTGNTEAFF. Here the CDR3 DNA reads TGTGCCAGCAGCTTAACAGGGAACACTGAAGCTTTCTTT.

The chain links TRBV19 to TRBJ2-7, with TRBD1 matching 7 bases. The germline CDR1 and CDR2 sequences are LNHDA and SQIVND (reference sequence). V was pared by 3 bases and J by 2 bases, with 7 bases of the junction left unmatched. This CDR3 spans 15 amino acids. CDR3 bases: TGTGCCAGTAGTATCCCAGGACAGGCGACCTACGAGCAGTACTTC. Translating it yields CASSIPGQATYEQYF.

This clone was found once. The V gene is TRBV11-1, the J gene TRBJ2-3; D gene unclear. Trimming left V 1 base short and J 2 bases short, with 7 bases between. This CDR3 comprises 14 residues. Looked up from germline, CDR1 is SGHAT and CDR2 is FQDESV (reference sequence). Written as DNA, the CDR3 is TGTGCCAGCAGCTTAGGCGGCGACACAGATACGCAGTATTTT. It is translated as CASSLGGDTDTQYF.

The rearrangement joins TRBV6-5 to TRBJ2-7, with TRBD1 matching 9 bases. The V gene end was trimmed by 5 bases and the J gene end by 6 bases; junction bases not matched to a gene: 5. The CDR3 is 13 residues long. Germline-derived CDR1 and CDR2 are MNHEY and SVGAGI. This CDR3 reads CASSTGTGTEQYF. The CDR3 nucleotides read TGTGCCAGCAGTACCGGGACAGGGACCGAGCAGTACTTC.

The rearrangement links TRBV7-2 to TRBJ2-1, with D tentatively TRBD2 (6 bases). V was trimmed by 3 bases and J by 3 bases, leaving 9 bases between them. The CDR3 sequence is 14 residues long. CDR1 and CDR2 from the germline V gene are SGHTA and FQGNSA. The CDR3 region has the DNA TGTGCCAGCAGCTTTCATAGCGGCTACAATGAGCAGTTCTTC. Encoded protein: CASSFHSGYNEQFF.

The DNA for the CDR3 is TGCGCCAGCAGCTCTAGACAGTCGTTGGGCTCCTACGAGCAGTACTTC. This encodes CASSSRQSLGSYEQYF. The J gene is TRBJ2-7, the V gene TRBV5-1; possible D gene TRBD1, 5 bases. Trimming cost V 3 bases and J 0 bases, with 16 bases left between them. There are 16 residues in the CDR3. Germline lookup yields CDR1 SGHRS and CDR2 YFSETQ. Full variable domain (rest looked up from reference TRBV5-1 and TRBJ2-7): KAGVTQTPRYLIKTRGQQVTLSCSPISGHRSVSWYQQTPGQGLQFLFEYFSETQRNKGNFPGRFSGRQFSNSRSEMNVSTLELGDSALYLCASSSRQSLGSYEQYFGPGTRLTVT.

The chain links TRBV6-5 to TRBJ1-1; D might be TRBD1 (6 bases). This CDR3 is built from 15 residues. V lost 2 bases and J 1 base, leaving 11 bases between the germline ends. The germline CDR1 and CDR2 sequences are MNHEY and SVGAGI. CDR3 in DNA: TGTGCCAGCAGTTACGCCTCGACAGGGAACACTGAAGCTTTCTTT. This encodes CASSYASTGNTEAFF.

The CDR3 here is CASSSPGQIAKNIQYF. CDR3 in DNA: TGTGCCAGCAGTTCTCCGGGACAGATAGCCAAAAACATTCAGTACTTC. The gene calls are TRBV28 and TRBJ2-4, with 7 bases aligning to TRBD1. The CDR3 loop spans 16 amino acids. V dropped 4 bases and J dropped 0; count of bases not matched to a gene: 6. Germline V CDR1 and CDR2: MDHEN, SYDVKM.

The CDR3 DNA reads as TGTGCCAGCAGTTCGCTACGACAGGGAAGAACTGAAGCTTTCTTT. Protein product: CASSSLRQGRTEAFF. V and J are TRBV27 and TRBJ1-1; 7 positions match TRBD1. The length of the CDR3 is 15 residues. CDR1 MNHEY and CDR2 SMNVEV come from the germline V gene (reference sequence). V shed 4 bases and J 5 bases; nucleotides not matched to a gene: 10.

V usage is TRBV19 and J usage is TRBJ2-1; TRBD2 is a possible D gene (5 bases). CDR1 and CDR2 from the germline V gene are LNHDA and SQIVND (reference sequence). The ends were cut back, 3 bases at V and 9 bases at J, with 15 bases in the middle. The CDR3 runs to 14 residues. The CDR3 is CASSIGDYIREQFF. CDR3 sequence (DNA): TGTGCCAGTAGTATCGGTGACTACATTCGTGAGCAGTTCTTC.

On this clone: Other DNA sequences in the same sample also yield this CDR3. The CDR3 region is CASSRLPGGRYNEQFF. The CDR3 nucleotides are TGCGCCAGCAGCCGATTACCGGGAGGGCGTTACAATGAGCAGTTCTTC. The chain couples TRBV4-1 to TRBJ2-1, with 8 positions matching TRBD2. The V gene end was trimmed by 4 bases and the J gene end by 4 bases; junction bases not matched to a gene: 9. The length of the CDR3 is 16 residues. Germline CDR1 is MGHRA and CDR2 is YSYEKL.

This clone was seen once. The gene calls are TRBV6-6 and TRBJ1-5; 7 positions match TRBD1. Germline CDR1 is MNHNY and CDR2 is SVGAGI (reference sequence). The CDR3 covers 15 residues. The trim removed 5 bases at V and 7 bases at J, leaving 11 bases unmatched. In DNA form, the CDR3 reads TGTGCCAGCAGTCAACTAGACAGGGTCGAACAGCCCCAGCATTTT. Protein: CASSQLDRVEQPQHF.

This sequence joins TRBV9 and TRBJ2-1; 8 nucleotides agree with TRBD2. The V gene end was trimmed by 0 bases and the J gene end by 3 bases; junction bases not matched to a gene: 2. The CDR3 consists of 15 residues. In germline, CDR1 is SGDLS, CDR2 YYNGEE. For the CDR3, the DNA is TGTGCCAGCAGCGTAGAGCGGGAGTTCTACAATGAGCAGTTCTTC. Amino acids: CASSVEREFYNEQFF.

This clone was observed once. The J gene is TRBJ1-4, the V gene TRBV27, with 10 bases that match TRBD1. The CDR3 spans 15 residues. Germline V gene data show CDR1 as MNHEY and CDR2 as SMNVEV (reference sequence). V gave up 4 bases and J gave up 8 bases; unmatched junction bases: 7. CDR3 amino acids: CASSSGTGVREKLFF. The CDR3 DNA reads as TGTGCCAGCAGTTCCGGGACAGGGGTCCGGGAAAAACTGTTTTTT.

A remark on this clone: The sample holds other DNA sequences that translate to the same CDR3. The chain joins TRBV5-1 to TRBJ2-7; 7 bases map to TRBD2. The CDR3 length is 15 residues. Trimming cost V 0 bases and J 1 base; bases outside gene matches: 4. The V gene's germline CDR1 is SGHRS and CDR2 YFSETQ. The CDR3, as DNA: TGCGCCAGCAGCTTGGCGGGCGGGAGTTCCTACGAGCAGTACTTC. This encodes CASSLAGGSSYEQYF.

There are a few counts of this clone. This chain joins TRBV6-5 and TRBJ1-5; 7 nucleotides agree with TRBD1. Germline CDR1 is MNHEY and CDR2 is SVGAGI. J lost 4 bases, V lost 7 bases, and 1 base had no gene match. The CDR3 runs to 12 residues. CDR3 nucleotides: TGTGCCAGCAAGACAGGGAATCAGCCCCAGCATTTT. Amino acids: CASKTGNQPQHF.